One T cell receptor (beta chain) is described in this entry. Its antigen remains unidentified. The CDR3 is 13 residues long. The germline V gene has CDR1 DFQATT and CDR2 SNEGSKA (reference sequence). The sample comes from a study of blood T cells in healthy people across ages. Overall study findings and caveats: Aged donors had fewer naive CD4+ cells and lower diversity than long-lived donors.

Primers used in a second PCR of about 7 to 12 cycles were a sample-barcoded 5' primer and a J-beta primer mix. TCRdb reanalysed the 5' RACE reads using MiXCR and keeps one entry per CDR3 protein. The data hold under 1,100,000 distinct CDR3 sequences, with approximately 26% observed a single time. Total RNA was extracted at no less than 5.5 micrograms per sample. The sample was also linked to a second study, of T cells of mothers and their children. That study reports: cDNA was made from all extracted RNA, around 1.5 ug per 15 ul. Whether related or unrelated, pairs show similar shaping of TCR recombination output by thymic selection.

This chain uses TRBV20-1 with TRBJ2-5; TRBD1 might be the D (5 bases). The J call is uncertain, as TRBJ2-7 better fits the DNA end. Sequences were obtained from blood. This clonotype was obtained from a girl aged 2 to 10 in good health. CDR3 bases: TGCAGTGCTAGATACCCAGGGTTAAGCGAGCAGTACTTC. Amino acids: CSARYPGLSEQYF.